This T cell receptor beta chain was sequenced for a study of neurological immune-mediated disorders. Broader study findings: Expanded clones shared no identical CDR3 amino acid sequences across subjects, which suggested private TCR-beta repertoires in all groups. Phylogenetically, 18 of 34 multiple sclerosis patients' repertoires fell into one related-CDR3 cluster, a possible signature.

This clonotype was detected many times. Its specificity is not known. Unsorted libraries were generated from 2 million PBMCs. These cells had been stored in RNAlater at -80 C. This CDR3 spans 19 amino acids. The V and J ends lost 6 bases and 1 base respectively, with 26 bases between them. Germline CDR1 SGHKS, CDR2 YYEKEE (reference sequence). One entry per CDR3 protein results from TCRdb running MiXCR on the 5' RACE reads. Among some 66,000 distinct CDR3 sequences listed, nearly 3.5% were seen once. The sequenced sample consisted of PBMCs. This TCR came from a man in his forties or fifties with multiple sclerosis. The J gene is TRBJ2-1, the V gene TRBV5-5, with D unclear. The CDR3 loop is CASTPLRVGVGSSYNEQFF. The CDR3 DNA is TGTGCCAGCACCCCGCTTAGGGTGGGTGTGGGGTCGTCCTACAATGAGCAGTTCTTC.